The text below deals with one TCR beta chain. The antigen remains undetermined. The sample originates from a study of early T cells in non-severe SARS-CoV-2 infection. General study findings and limits: Private and CD4 specificities were missed by VDJdb matching, skewed to anti-spike CD8.

Germline-derived CDR1 and CDR2 are SGHRS and YFSETQ. V was pared by 0 bases and J by 2 bases, with 9 bases between. The CDR3 covers 15 residues. Via MiXCR, TCRdb re-called the 5' RACE reads, giving one row per CDR3 protein. The sample consists of 86,000 or so distinct CDR3 sequences, about 6.5% of them appearing once. The rearrangement joins TRBV5-1 to TRBJ2-1; no clear D. The sequenced material came from whole blood. The source of this sequence is an adult who was a healthcare worker with PCR-confirmed SARS-CoV-2 infection or an uninfected control (not recorded which). CDR3 amino acids: CASSLGVGTYNEQFF. The DNA for the CDR3 is TGCGCCAGCAGCTTGGGGGTAGGAACCTACAATGAGCAGTTCTTC.